This T cell receptor (beta chain) was obtained from a study of blood T cell repertoires in COVID-19. Study at large: The United States, Italy and Spain supplied acute and convalescent COVID-19 samples. Nucleic acid was either cDNA or gDNA, and it came from T cells, B-cell-depleted T cells, or PBMCs.

Sequencing used immunoSEQ multiplex PCR; TCRdb keeps in-frame clones, though not all of them. The sample records approximately 170,000 clones, approximately 86% being singletons. The germline V and J ends were trimmed by 3 bases and 8 bases, with 17 bases remaining between them. The CDR3 totals 14 residues. Germline CDR1 reads SGHRS; CDR2 reads YFSETQ. The receptor was derived from a man aged 45 to 65 with active or convalescent COVID-19. Sequenced input: peripheral blood. The chain uses TRBV5-1 and TRBJ1-1, with D tentatively TRBD1 (6 bases). CDR3 protein: CASSYGTGTIEAFF. The CDR3 bases are TGCGCCAGCAGCTATGGCACAGGGACAATAGAAGCTTTCTTT.